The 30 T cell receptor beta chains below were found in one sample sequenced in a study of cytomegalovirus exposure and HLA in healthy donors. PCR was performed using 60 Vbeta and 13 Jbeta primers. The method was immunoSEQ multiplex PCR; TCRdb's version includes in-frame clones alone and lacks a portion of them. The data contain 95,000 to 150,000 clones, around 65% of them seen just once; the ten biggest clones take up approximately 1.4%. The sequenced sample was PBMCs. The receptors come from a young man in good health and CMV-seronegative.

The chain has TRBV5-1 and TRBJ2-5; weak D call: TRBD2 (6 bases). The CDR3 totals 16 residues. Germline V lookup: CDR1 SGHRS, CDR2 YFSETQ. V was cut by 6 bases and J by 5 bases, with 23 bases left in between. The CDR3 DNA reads TGCGCCAGCACGCCGAGGGGATCTAGCGTTTTGGAGACCCAGTACTTC. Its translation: CASTPRGSSVLETQYF.

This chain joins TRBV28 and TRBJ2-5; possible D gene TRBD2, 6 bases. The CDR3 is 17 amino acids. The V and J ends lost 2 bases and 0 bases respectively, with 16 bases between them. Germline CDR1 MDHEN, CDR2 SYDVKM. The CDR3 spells CASSLTAGRLYQETQYF. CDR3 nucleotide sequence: TGTGCCAGCAGTTTAACCGCGGGACGGCTGTACCAAGAGACCCAGTACTTC.

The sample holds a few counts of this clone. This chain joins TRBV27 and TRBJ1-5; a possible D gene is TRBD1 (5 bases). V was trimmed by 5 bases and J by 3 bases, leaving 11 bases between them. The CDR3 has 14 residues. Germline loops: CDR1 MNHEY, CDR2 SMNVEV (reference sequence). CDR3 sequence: CASSPGTHNQPQHF. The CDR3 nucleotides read TGTGCCAGCAGTCCCGGGACTCACAATCAGCCCCAGCATTTT.

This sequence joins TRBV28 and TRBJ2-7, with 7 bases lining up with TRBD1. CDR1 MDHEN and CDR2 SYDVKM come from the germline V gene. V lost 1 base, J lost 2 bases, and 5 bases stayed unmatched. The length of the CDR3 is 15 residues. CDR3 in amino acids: CASSLSGGGTYEQYF. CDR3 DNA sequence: TGTGCCAGCAGTTTATCAGGGGGTGGGACCTACGAGCAGTACTTC.

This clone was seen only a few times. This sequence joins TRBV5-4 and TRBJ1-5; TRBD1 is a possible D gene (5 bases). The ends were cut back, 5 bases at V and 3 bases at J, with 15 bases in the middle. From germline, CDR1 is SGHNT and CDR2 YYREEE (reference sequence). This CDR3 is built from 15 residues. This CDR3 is CASSRQGLNNQPQHF. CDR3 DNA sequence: TGTGCCAGCAGTCGTCAGGGATTGAACAATCAGCCCCAGCATTTT.

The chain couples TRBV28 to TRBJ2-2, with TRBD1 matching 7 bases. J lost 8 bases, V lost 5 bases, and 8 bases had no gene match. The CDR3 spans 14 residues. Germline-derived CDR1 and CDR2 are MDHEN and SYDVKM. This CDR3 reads CASSINPGQGELFF. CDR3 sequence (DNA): TGTGCCAGCAGTATCAATCCGGGACAGGGGGAGCTGTTTTTT.

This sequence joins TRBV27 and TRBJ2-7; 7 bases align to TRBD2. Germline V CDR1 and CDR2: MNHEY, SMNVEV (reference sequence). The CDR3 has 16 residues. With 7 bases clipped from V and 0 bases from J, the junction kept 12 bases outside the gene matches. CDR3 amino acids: CASTSPGAGPSYEQYF. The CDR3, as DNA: TGTGCCAGCACCTCCCCGGGAGCGGGACCCTCCTACGAGCAGTACTTC.

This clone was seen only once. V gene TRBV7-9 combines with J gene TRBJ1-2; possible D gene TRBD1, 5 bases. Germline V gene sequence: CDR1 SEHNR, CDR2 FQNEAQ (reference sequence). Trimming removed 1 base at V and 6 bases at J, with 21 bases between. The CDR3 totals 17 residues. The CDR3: CASSLDPRERRGDGYTF. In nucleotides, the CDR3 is TGTGCCAGCAGCTTAGACCCCCGAGAGAGACGGGGGGATGGCTACACCTTC.

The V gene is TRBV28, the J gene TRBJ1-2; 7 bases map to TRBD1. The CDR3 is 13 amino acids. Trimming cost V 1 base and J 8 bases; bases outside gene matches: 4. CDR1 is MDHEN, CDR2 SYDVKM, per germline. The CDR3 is CASSLLGGGGYTF. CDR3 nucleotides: TGTGCCAGCAGTTTATTAGGGGGCGGAGGCTACACCTTC.

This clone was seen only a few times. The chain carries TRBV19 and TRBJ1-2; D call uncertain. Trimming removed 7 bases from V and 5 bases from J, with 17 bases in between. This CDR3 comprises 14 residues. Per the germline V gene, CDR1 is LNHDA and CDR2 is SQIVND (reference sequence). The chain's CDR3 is CASTLRGAGYGYTF. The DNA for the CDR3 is TGTGCCAGTACTCTTAGAGGAGCGGGGTATGGCTACACCTTC.

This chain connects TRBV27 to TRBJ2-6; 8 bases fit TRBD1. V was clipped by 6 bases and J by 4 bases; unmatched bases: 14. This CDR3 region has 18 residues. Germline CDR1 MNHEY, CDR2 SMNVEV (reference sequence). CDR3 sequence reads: CASRLKWTGPLGANVLTF. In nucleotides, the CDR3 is TGTGCCAGCAGGCTGAAGTGGACAGGGCCTTTGGGGGCCAACGTCCTGACTTTC.

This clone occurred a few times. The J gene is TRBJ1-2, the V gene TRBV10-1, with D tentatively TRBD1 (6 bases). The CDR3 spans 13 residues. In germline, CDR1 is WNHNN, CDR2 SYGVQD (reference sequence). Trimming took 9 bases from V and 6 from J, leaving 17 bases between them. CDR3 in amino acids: CASLSQGMDGYTF. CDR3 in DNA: TGCGCCAGTCTTAGTCAGGGGATGGATGGCTACACCTTC.

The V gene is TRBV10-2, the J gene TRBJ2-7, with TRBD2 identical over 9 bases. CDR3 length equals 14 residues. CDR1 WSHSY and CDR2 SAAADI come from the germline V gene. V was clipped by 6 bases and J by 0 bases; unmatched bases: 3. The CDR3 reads CASRLAGASYEQYF. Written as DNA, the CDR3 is TGCGCCAGCAGGTTAGCGGGGGCCTCCTACGAGCAGTACTTC.

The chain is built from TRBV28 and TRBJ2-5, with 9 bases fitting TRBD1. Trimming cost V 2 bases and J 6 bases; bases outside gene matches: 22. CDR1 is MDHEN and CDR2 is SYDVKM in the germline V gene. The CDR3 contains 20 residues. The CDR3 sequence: CASSLVQGARGRVGGKTQYF. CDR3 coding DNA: TGTGCCAGCAGTTTAGTACAGGGGGCTAGGGGGCGAGTAGGCGGAAAGACCCAGTACTTC.

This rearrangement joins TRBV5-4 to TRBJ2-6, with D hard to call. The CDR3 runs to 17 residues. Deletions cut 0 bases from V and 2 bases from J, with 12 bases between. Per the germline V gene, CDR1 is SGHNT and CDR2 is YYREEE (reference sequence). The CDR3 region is CASSLGSSLPGANVLTF. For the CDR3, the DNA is TGTGCCAGCAGCTTGGGAAGCTCCCTCCCTGGGGCCAACGTCCTGACTTTC.

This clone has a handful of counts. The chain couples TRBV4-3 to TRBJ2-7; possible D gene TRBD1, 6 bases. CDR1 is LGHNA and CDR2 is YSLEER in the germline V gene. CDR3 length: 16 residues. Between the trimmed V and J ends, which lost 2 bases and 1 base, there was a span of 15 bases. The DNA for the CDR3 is TGCGCCAGCAGCCAAAGGGCACAGGGTTCTTCCTACGAGCAGTACTTC. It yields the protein CASSQRAQGSSYEQYF.

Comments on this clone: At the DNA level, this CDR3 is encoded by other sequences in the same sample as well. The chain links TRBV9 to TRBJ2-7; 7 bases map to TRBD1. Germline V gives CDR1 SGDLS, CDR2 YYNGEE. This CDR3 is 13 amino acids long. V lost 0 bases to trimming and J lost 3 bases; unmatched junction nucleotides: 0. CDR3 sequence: CASSVGDSYEQYF. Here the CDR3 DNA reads TGTGCCAGCAGCGTAGGGGACAGCTACGAGCAGTACTTC.

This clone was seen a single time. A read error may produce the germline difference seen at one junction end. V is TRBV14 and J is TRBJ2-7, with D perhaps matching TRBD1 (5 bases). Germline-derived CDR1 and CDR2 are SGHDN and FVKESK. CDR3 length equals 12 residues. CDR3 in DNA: TGTGCCAGCAGCCAAGACAGGGCGCCGATAATCTTC. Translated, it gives CASSQDRAPIIF.

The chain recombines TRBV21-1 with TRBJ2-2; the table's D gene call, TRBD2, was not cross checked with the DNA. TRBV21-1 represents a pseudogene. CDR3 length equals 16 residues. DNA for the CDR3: TGTGCCAGCAGCAAAGTCGGGATCAGTAAACCCGGGGAGCTGTTTTTT. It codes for CASSKVGISKPGELFF.

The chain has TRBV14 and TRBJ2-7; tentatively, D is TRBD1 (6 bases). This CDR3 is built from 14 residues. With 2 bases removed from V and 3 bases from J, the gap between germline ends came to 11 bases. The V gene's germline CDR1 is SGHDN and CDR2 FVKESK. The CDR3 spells CASSQYTGNYEQYF. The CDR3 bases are TGTGCCAGCAGCCAATATACAGGGAACTACGAGCAGTACTTC.

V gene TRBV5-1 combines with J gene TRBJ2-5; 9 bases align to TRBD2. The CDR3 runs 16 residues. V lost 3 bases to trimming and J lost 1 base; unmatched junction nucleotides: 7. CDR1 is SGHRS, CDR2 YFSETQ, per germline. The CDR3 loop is CASSSLPSGTQETQYF. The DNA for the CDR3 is TGCGCCAGCAGCTCGTTACCTAGCGGGACCCAAGAGACCCAGTACTTC.

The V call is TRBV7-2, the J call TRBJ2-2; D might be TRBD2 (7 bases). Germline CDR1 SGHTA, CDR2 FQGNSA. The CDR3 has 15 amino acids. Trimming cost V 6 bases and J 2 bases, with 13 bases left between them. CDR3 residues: CASRQSGTNTGELFF. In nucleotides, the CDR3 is TGTGCCAGCAGACAAAGCGGGACAAACACCGGGGAGCTGTTTTTT.

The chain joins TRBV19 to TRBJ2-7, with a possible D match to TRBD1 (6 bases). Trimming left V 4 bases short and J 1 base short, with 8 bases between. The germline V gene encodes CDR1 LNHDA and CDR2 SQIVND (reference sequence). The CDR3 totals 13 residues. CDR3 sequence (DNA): TGTGCCAGTAGTAGGCAGGGGTCCTACGAGCAGTACTTC. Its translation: CASSRQGSYEQYF.

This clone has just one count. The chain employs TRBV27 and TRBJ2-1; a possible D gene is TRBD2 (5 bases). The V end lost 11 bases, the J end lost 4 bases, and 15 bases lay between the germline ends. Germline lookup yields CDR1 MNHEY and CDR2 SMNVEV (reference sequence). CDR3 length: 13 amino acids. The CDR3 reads CAAGNTWYNEQFF. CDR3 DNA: TGTGCCGCCGGGAATACTTGGTACAATGAGCAGTTCTTC.

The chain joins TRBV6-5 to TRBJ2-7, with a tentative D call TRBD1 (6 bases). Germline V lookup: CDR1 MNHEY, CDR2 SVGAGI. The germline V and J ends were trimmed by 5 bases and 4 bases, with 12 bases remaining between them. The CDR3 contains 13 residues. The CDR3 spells CASSEERGYEQYF. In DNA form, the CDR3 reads TGTGCCAGCAGTGAAGAGAGGGGGTACGAGCAGTACTTC.

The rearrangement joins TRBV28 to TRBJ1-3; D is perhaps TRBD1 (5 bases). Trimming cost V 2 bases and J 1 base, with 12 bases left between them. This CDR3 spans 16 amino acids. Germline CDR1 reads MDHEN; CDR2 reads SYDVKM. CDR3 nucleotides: TGTGCCAGCAGTTTAATCCCCCAGGGTTCTGGAAACACCATATATTTT. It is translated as CASSLIPQGSGNTIYF.

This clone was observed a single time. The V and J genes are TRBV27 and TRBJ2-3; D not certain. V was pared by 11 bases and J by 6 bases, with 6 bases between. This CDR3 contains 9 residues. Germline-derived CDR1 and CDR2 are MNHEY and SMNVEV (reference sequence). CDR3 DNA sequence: TGTGCCCTCAGGGATACGCAGTATTTT. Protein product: CALRDTQYF.

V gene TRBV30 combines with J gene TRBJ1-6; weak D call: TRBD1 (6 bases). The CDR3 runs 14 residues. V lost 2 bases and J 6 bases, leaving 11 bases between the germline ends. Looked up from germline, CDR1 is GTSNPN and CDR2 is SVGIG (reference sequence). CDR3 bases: TGTGCCTGGAGTTTGGGACAATTTAATTCACCCCTCCACTTT. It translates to CAWSLGQFNSPLHF.

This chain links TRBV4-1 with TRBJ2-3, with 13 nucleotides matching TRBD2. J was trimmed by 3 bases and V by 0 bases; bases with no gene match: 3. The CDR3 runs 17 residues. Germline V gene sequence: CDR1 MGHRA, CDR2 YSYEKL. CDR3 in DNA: TGCGCCAGCAGCCAAGAGAGACTAGCGGGGGGAACAGATACGCAGTATTTT. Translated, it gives CASSQERLAGGTDTQYF.

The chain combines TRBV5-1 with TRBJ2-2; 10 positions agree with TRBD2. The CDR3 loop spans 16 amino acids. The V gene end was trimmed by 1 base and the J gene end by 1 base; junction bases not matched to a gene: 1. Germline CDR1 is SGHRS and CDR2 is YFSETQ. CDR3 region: CASSLSGGVNTGELFF. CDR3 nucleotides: TGCGCCAGCAGCTTGAGCGGGGGGGTGAACACCGGGGAGCTGTTTTTT. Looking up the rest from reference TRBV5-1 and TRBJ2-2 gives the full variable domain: KAGVTQTPRYLIKTRGQQVTLSCSPISGHRSVSWYQQTPGQGLQFLFEYFSETQRNKGNFPGRFSGRQFSNSRSEMNVSTLELGDSALYLCASSLSGGVNTGELFFGEGSRLTVL.